This record looks at one T cell receptor beta chain sequence and its context. Some clones are missing from TCRdb's copy, which holds only in-frame ones; the method was immunoSEQ multiplex PCR. Counted here are under 250,000 clones, approximately 80% occurring once; the ten biggest clones make up about 9.7%. The data were taken from a study of blood T cell repertoires in COVID-19. Study as a whole: Samples of COVID-19 (acute and convalescent) were obtained from the United States, Italy and Spain.

Germline V gene sequence: CDR1 SEHNR, CDR2 FQNEAQ (reference sequence). The length of the CDR3 is 19 residues. Trimming took off 5 bases at V and 1 base at J, with 25 bases between the two ends. The TCR originated in a man aged 50-59 years with active or convalescent COVID-19. The sample was peripheral blood. The rearrangement links TRBV7-9 to TRBJ2-3, with D possibly being TRBD2 (6 bases). For the CDR3, the DNA is TGTGCCAGCAGCGGCCTCGGGAGTTTTCCCCAGAGGGGCACAGATACGCAGTATTTT. Translation gives CASSGLGSFPQRGTDTQYF.